Listed below are T cell receptor beta chains from one sample, sequenced in a study of cytomegalovirus exposure and HLA in healthy donors. The assay was immunoSEQ multiplex PCR, and TCRdb's table has in-frame clones only and misses some. Of about 140,000 clones listed, about 80% are singletons. The sample taken for sequencing was PBMCs. These receptors all come from a man younger than 45 in good health and CMV-seropositive. Each CDR3 is given with its conserved first and last residue. Each record gives: D gene, V gene, clone size, J gene, CDR3 protein, CDR3 DNA. D genes are given only for firm matches. Some rows mark clone size as missing; the rest say once, few, many or name a class of expanded clone.

D: NA
V: TRBV1
size: NA
J: TRBJ1-2
CDR3: CTSSFHLSGQGAGYTF
DNA: TGCACCAGCAGCTTTCACTTGTCGGGACAGGGGGCGGGCTACACCTTC

D: NA
V: TRBV6-5
size: NA
J: TRBJ2-4
CDR3: CASSTTGGVGIQYF
DNA: TGTGCCAGCAGTACTACAGGGGGGGTAGGGATTCAGTACTTC

D: TRBD1
V: TRBV6-5
size: NA
J: TRBJ1-2
CDR3: CASSYSTGYGYTF
DNA: TGTGCCAGCAGTTACTCGACAGGGTATGGCTACACCTTC

D: NA
V: TRBV7-2
size: NA
J: TRBJ2-5
CDR3: CASSLAHIIQETQYF
DNA: TGTGCCAGCAGCTTGGCCCACATCATACAAGAGACCCAGTACTTC

D: TRBD2
V: TRBV11-2
size: NA
J: TRBJ2-3
CDR3: CASSSQLAGAYRSTDTQYF
DNA: TGTGCCAGCAGCAGCCAACTAGCGGGGGCCTACCGGAGCACAGATACGCAGTATTTT

D: TRBD1
V: TRBV6-6
size: NA
J: TRBJ1-2
CDR3: CASSPPTGESYGYTF
DNA: TGTGCCAGCAGTCCTCCCACAGGGGAGAGCTATGGCTACACCTTC

D: NA
V: TRBV30
size: NA
J: TRBJ2-3
CDR3: CAWGRGSSTGSDTQYF
DNA: TGTGCCTGGGGGAGGGGTAGTTCAACAGGGTCCGATACGCAGTATTTT

D: NA
V: TRBV5-1
size: NA
J: TRBJ1-2
CDR3: CASSPELELAGYTF
DNA: TGCGCCAGCAGCCCGGAGTTGGAGCTTGCTGGCTACACCTTC

D: TRBD1
V: TRBV18
size: NA
J: TRBJ1-3
CDR3: CASSPGTGSGNTIYF
DNA: TGTGCCAGCTCACCCGGGACAGGCTCTGGAAACACCATATATTTT

D: NA
V: TRBV14
size: NA
J: TRBJ1-1
CDR3: CASSPLTEAFF
DNA: TGTGCCAGCAGCCCACTCACTGAAGCTTTCTTT

D: TRBD1
V: TRBV6-6
size: few
J: TRBJ1-2
CDR3: CASSSSGTGGGYGYTF
DNA: TGTGCCAGCAGTAGCTCCGGGACAGGGGGAGGGTATGGCTACACCTTC

D: NA
V: TRBV11-2
size: NA
J: TRBJ2-7
CDR3: CASSLGTGGFYEQYF
DNA: TGTGCCAGCAGCTTAGGCACAGGCGGCTTCTACGAGCAGTACTTC

D: NA
V: TRBV7-9
size: NA
J: TRBJ2-5
CDR3: CASSRLVLGEETQYF
DNA: TGTGCCAGCAGCCGACTAGTTCTGGGAGAAGAGACCCAGTACTTC

D: TRBD2
V: TRBV6-1
size: NA
J: TRBJ2-7
CDR3: CASSPRLAGEQYF
DNA: TGTGCCAGCAGTCCCCGACTAGCTGGCGAGCAGTACTTC

D: NA
V: TRBV2
size: NA
J: TRBJ2-7
CDR3: CASIGRRGPTYEQYF
DNA: TGTGCCAGCATAGGCCGGCGGGGGCCTACCTACGAGCAGTACTTC

D: NA
V: TRBV19
size: NA
J: TRBJ1-1
CDR3: CASIGHKNTEAFF
DNA: TGTGCCAGTATAGGACACAAGAACACTGAAGCTTTCTTT

D: NA
V: TRBV11-2
size: NA
J: TRBJ2-1
CDR3: CASSLGAGNEQFF
DNA: TGTGCCAGCAGCCTAGGGGCGGGTAATGAGCAGTTCTTC

D: NA
V: TRBV14
size: few
J: TRBJ2-4
CDR3: CASSQTVGTSKNIQYF
DNA: TGTGCCAGCAGCCAGACCGTGGGGACATCCAAAAACATTCAGTACTTC

D: NA
V: TRBV6-6
size: few
J: TRBJ2-7
CDR3: CASSYLGTLDEQYF
DNA: TGTGCCAGCAGTTACCTGGGGACTTTGGACGAGCAGTACTTC

D: NA
V: TRBV6-5
size: NA
J: TRBJ2-7
CDR3: CASSYSTVGEQYF
DNA: TGTGCCAGCAGTTACTCGACAGTGGGGGAGCAGTACTTC